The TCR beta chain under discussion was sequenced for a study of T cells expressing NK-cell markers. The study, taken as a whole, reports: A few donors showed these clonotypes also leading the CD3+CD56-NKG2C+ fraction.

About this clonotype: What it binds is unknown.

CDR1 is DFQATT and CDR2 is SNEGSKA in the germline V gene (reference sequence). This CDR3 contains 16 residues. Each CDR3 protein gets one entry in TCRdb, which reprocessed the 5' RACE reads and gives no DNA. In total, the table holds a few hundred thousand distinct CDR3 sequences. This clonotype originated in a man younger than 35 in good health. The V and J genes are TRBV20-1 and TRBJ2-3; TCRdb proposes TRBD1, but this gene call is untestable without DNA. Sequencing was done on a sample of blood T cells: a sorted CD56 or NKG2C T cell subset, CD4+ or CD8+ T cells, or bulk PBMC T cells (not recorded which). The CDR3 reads CSARAMQLGGLDTQYF.